This TCR beta chain emerged from a study of identical twins. V lost 0 bases to trimming and J lost 1 base, with 4 bases between them. The CDR3 runs to 14 residues. CDR1 and CDR2 (germline): MNHEY, SVGAGI. TCRdb ran MiXCR on the 5' RACE reads and lists one entry per CDR3 protein. The sample lists around 340,000 distinct CDR3 sequences, approximately 8.8% occurring once. The chain is built from TRBV6-5 and TRBJ1-5; D not certain. The TCR was taken from a woman aged 45-65 years in good health. The sample consisted of naive T cells sorted from blood. CDR3: CASSYSGSNQPQHF. CDR3 bases: TGTGCCAGCAGTTACTCGGGGAGCAATCAGCCCCAGCATTTT.